Listed below are T cell receptor beta chains from one sample, sequenced in a study of OX40 agonist ivuxolimab in advanced cancers. Libraries were prepared by immunoSEQ multiplex PCR; TCRdb keeps only in-frame clonotypes and omits some of them. The sample holds around 40,000 clones, around nine tenths seen once. This specimen was CD4+ or CD8+ T cells sorted from blood, taken in a trial of the OX40 agonist ivuxolimab. The receptors here all came from an adult with an advanced solid tumor such as melanoma, head and neck, liver or kidney cancer. The CDR3 runs from the conserved cysteine through the conserved F or W. The D gene is left open where the match is weak. Clone size is stated in some rows and not others, as once, few, many or a class when expanded.

clone_size: once; v_call: TRBV7-8; j_call: TRBJ1-1; d_call: .; cdr3_aa: CASSPKEGVTEAFF; cdr3_nt: TGTGCCAGCAGCCCGAAGGAAGGGGTCACTGAAGCTTTCTTT
clone_size: once; v_call: TRBV9; j_call: TRBJ2-1; d_call: .; cdr3_aa: CASSVGAGLGFNEQFF; cdr3_nt: TGTGCCAGCAGCGTAGGGGCGGGGCTCGGATTCAATGAGCAGTTCTTC
clone_size: once; v_call: TRBV28; j_call: TRBJ1-5; d_call: .; cdr3_aa: CASSLPPNYSNQPQHF; cdr3_nt: TGTGCCAGCAGTTTACCCCCTAATTATAGCAATCAGCCCCAGCATTTT
clone_size: .; v_call: TRBV6-1; j_call: TRBJ1-5; d_call: .; cdr3_aa: CASSEGQPFNSNQPQHF; cdr3_nt: TGTGCCAGCAGTGAAGGACAGCCTTTCAATAGCAATCAGCCCCAGCATTTT
clone_size: .; v_call: TRBV7-2; j_call: TRBJ2-1; d_call: .; cdr3_aa: CASSLDPTHEQFF; cdr3_nt: TGTGCCAGCAGCTTAGATCCGACCCATGAGCAGTTCTTC
clone_size: .; v_call: TRBV27; j_call: TRBJ2-2; d_call: .; cdr3_aa: CASSLRSGRRELFF; cdr3_nt: TGTGCCAGCAGTTTAAGGTCGGGACGCCGGGAGCTGTTTTTT
clone_size: .; v_call: TRBV25-1; j_call: TRBJ2-1; d_call: TRBD1; cdr3_aa: CASSATGGNEQFF; cdr3_nt: TGTGCCAGCAGTGCCACAGGGGGGAATGAGCAGTTCTTC
clone_size: once; v_call: TRBV28; j_call: TRBJ2-7; d_call: TRBD2; cdr3_aa: CASSSVREGYFRREQYF; cdr3_nt: TGTGCCAGCAGCTCGGTTCGGGAGGGCTACTTTCGCCGCGAGCAGTACTTC
clone_size: .; v_call: TRBV6-6; j_call: TRBJ2-3; d_call: .; cdr3_aa: CASSYQGTRGDTQYF; cdr3_nt: TGTGCCAGCAGTTACCAGGGGACCAGAGGAGATACGCAGTATTTT
clone_size: .; v_call: TRBV9; j_call: TRBJ2-5; d_call: .; cdr3_aa: CASSEPGVGASQETQYF; cdr3_nt: TGTGCCAGCAGCGAACCGGGAGTGGGAGCCAGTCAAGAGACCCAGTACTTC
clone_size: .; v_call: TRBV28; j_call: TRBJ1-1; d_call: .; cdr3_aa: CASSFGETGNTEAFF; cdr3_nt: TGTGCCAGCAGTTTCGGGGAGACAGGGAACACTGAAGCTTTCTTT
clone_size: .; v_call: TRBV27; j_call: TRBJ1-5; d_call: .; cdr3_aa: CASSSRFGQPQHF; cdr3_nt: TGTGCCAGCAGTTCCCGTTTTGGTCAGCCCCAGCATTTT
clone_size: .; v_call: TRBV7-9; j_call: TRBJ2-7; d_call: .; cdr3_aa: CASSLVIGVRGYEQYF; cdr3_nt: TGTGCCAGCAGCTTAGTGATTGGGGTGCGGGGATACGAGCAGTACTTC
clone_size: .; v_call: TRBV7-2; j_call: TRBJ2-3; d_call: TRBD2; cdr3_aa: CASSLALLASGRITDTQYF; cdr3_nt: TGTGCCAGCAGCTTAGCACTTCTGGCTAGCGGGAGGATCACAGATACGCAGTATTTT
clone_size: few; v_call: TRBV11-2; j_call: TRBJ1-1; d_call: TRBD1; cdr3_aa: CASSLSGGNTEAFF; cdr3_nt: TGTGCCAGCAGCTTATCAGGGGGAAACACTGAAGCTTTCTTT
clone_size: .; v_call: TRBV4-1; j_call: TRBJ1-5; d_call: .; cdr3_aa: CASSQDGREPQHF; cdr3_nt: TGCGCCAGCAGCCAAGATGGTCGGGAGCCCCAGCATTTT
clone_size: .; v_call: TRBV29-1; j_call: TRBJ1-2; d_call: .; cdr3_aa: CSVEGEQNRNYGYTF; cdr3_nt: TGCAGCGTTGAAGGGGAACAGAATCGAAACTATGGCTACACCTTC
clone_size: .; v_call: TRBV19; j_call: TRBJ2-7; d_call: TRBD1; cdr3_aa: CASSIVPGQGAIEQYF; cdr3_nt: TGTGCCAGTAGTATAGTCCCGGGACAGGGGGCGATCGAGCAGTACTTC
clone_size: once; v_call: TRBV19; j_call: TRBJ1-2; d_call: .; cdr3_aa: CASSPQGPYYGYTF; cdr3_nt: TGTGCCAGTAGCCCCCAGGGACCTTACTATGGCTACACCTTC
clone_size: .; v_call: TRBV11-2; j_call: TRBJ1-2; d_call: .; cdr3_aa: CASRVGDFSGYTF; cdr3_nt: TGTGCCAGCAGGGTGGGGGATTTCTCTGGCTACACCTTC
clone_size: .; v_call: TRBV5-1; j_call: TRBJ1-1; d_call: TRBD1; cdr3_aa: CASSWDRVRSTEAFF; cdr3_nt: TGCGCCAGCAGCTGGGACAGGGTTAGGAGTACTGAAGCTTTCTTT
clone_size: .; v_call: TRBV6-4; j_call: TRBJ1-4; d_call: .; cdr3_aa: CASSHEGATNEKLFF; cdr3_nt: TGTGCCAGCAGCCACGAGGGAGCAACTAATGAAAAACTGTTTTTT
clone_size: medium-sized; v_call: TRBV5-4; j_call: TRBJ2-1; d_call: .; cdr3_aa: CASRGENYNEQFF; cdr3_nt: TGTGCCAGCAGGGGGGAAAACTACAATGAGCAGTTCTTC
clone_size: .; v_call: TRBV27; j_call: TRBJ1-1; d_call: .; cdr3_aa: CASSSGPGGGTEAFF; cdr3_nt: TGTGCCAGCAGTTCGGGACCCGGCGGGGGCACTGAAGCTTTCTTT
clone_size: .; v_call: TRBV5-5; j_call: TRBJ2-1; d_call: TRBD2; cdr3_aa: CASSLGEGDLPYNEQFF; cdr3_nt: TGTGCCAGCAGCTTGGGGGAGGGCGACCTCCCCTACAATGAGCAGTTCTTC
clone_size: .; v_call: TRBV27; j_call: TRBJ2-2; d_call: .; cdr3_aa: CASSLRGSTGELFF; cdr3_nt: TGTGCCAGCAGCCTTCGGGGGAGTACCGGGGAGCTGTTTTTT
clone_size: .; v_call: TRBV11-2; j_call: TRBJ2-7; d_call: .; cdr3_aa: CASSLRGPYEQYF; cdr3_nt: TGTGCCAGCAGTCTTCGGGGTCCATACGAGCAGTACTTC
clone_size: once; v_call: TRBV5-8; j_call: TRBJ1-3; d_call: .; cdr3_aa: CASSQASLGNTIYF; cdr3_nt: TGTGCCAGCAGCCAAGCAAGCCTAGGAAACACCATATATTTT
clone_size: .; v_call: TRBV5-1; j_call: TRBJ2-1; d_call: TRBD2; cdr3_aa: CASSSGTSGRFEQFF; cdr3_nt: TGCGCCAGCAGCTCCGGGACTAGCGGGCGGTTTGAGCAGTTCTTC
clone_size: .; v_call: TRBV7-9; j_call: TRBJ2-1; d_call: .; cdr3_aa: CASSLGDNEQFF; cdr3_nt: TGTGCCAGCAGCTTGGGAGATAATGAGCAGTTCTTC
clone_size: .; v_call: TRBV9; j_call: TRBJ2-7; d_call: TRBD1; cdr3_aa: CASPTGGRYEQYF; cdr3_nt: TGTGCCAGCCCGACAGGGGGCAGGTACGAGCAGTACTTC
clone_size: .; v_call: TRBV5-1; j_call: TRBJ2-3; d_call: .; cdr3_aa: CASSLAGGVIRTPSTDTQYF; cdr3_nt: TGCGCCAGCAGCTTGGCCGGCGGGGTGATTAGGACTCCTAGCACAGATACGCAGTATTTT
clone_size: .; v_call: TRBV29-1; j_call: TRBJ1-2; d_call: .; cdr3_aa: CSVSMGDGYTF; cdr3_nt: TGCAGCGTTTCAATGGGTGATGGCTACACCTTC
clone_size: .; v_call: TRBV7-9; j_call: TRBJ1-2; d_call: TRBD1; cdr3_aa: CASSADRGRSPLYGYTF; cdr3_nt: TGTGCCAGCAGCGCGGACAGGGGGCGATCCCCACTCTATGGCTACACCTTC
clone_size: once; v_call: TRBV7-9; j_call: TRBJ1-6; d_call: .; cdr3_aa: CASSPDSPLHF; cdr3_nt: TGTGCCAGCAGCCCCGATTCACCCCTCCACTTT
clone_size: few; v_call: TRBV15; j_call: TRBJ2-7; d_call: .; cdr3_aa: CATRWGRGYEQYF; cdr3_nt: TGTGCCACCAGATGGGGCAGGGGCTACGAGCAGTACTTC
clone_size: .; v_call: TRBV14; j_call: TRBJ2-7; d_call: TRBD1; cdr3_aa: CASSQGVGPGTGIYEQYF; cdr3_nt: TGTGCCAGCAGCCAAGGGGTAGGTCCCGGGACAGGGATTTACGAGCAGTACTTC
clone_size: .; v_call: TRBV18; j_call: TRBJ1-1; d_call: .; cdr3_aa: CASSPPGVNTEAFF; cdr3_nt: TGTGCCAGCTCCCCTCCGGGGGTGAACACTGAAGCTTTCTTT
clone_size: .; v_call: TRBV27; j_call: TRBJ2-7; d_call: .; cdr3_aa: CASRIGARPYEQYF; cdr3_nt: TGTGCCAGCAGGATAGGGGCCAGACCCTACGAGCAGTACTTC
clone_size: few; v_call: TRBV18; j_call: TRBJ1-1; d_call: .; cdr3_aa: CASSRDKMNTEAFF; cdr3_nt: TGTGCCAGCTCACGGGACAAGATGAACACTGAAGCTTTCTTT
clone_size: once; v_call: TRBV27; j_call: TRBJ2-5; d_call: TRBD2; cdr3_aa: CASSLWPPSGGAETQYF; cdr3_nt: TGTGCCAGCAGTTTATGGCCCCCTAGCGGGGGGGCAGAGACCCAGTACTTC
clone_size: .; v_call: TRBV7-9; j_call: TRBJ2-5; d_call: .; cdr3_aa: CASSLSDNQETQYF; cdr3_nt: TGTGCCAGCAGCTTATCGGACAACCAAGAGACCCAGTACTTC
clone_size: few; v_call: TRBV4-3; j_call: TRBJ2-3; d_call: .; cdr3_aa: CASSQEAVPGDTQYF; cdr3_nt: TGCGCCAGCAGCCAAGAGGCGGTCCCGGGCGATACGCAGTATTTT
clone_size: .; v_call: TRBV13; j_call: TRBJ1-1; d_call: .; cdr3_aa: CASSLQGTPNTEAFF; cdr3_nt: TGTGCCAGCAGCTTACAGGGGACACCGAACACTGAAGCTTTCTTT
clone_size: few; v_call: TRBV11-2; j_call: TRBJ2-3; d_call: TRBD2; cdr3_aa: CASSRVSGSPDTQYF; cdr3_nt: TGTGCCAGCAGCCGAGTTAGCGGGAGCCCAGATACGCAGTATTTT